This T cell receptor beta chain stems from a study of T-cell memory formation after mild COVID-19. Regarding the study as a whole: The pre-infection memory compartment contained some responding clones, suggesting cross-reactive memory joined. Nothing confirmed that second-wave clones peaking on day 37 were specific for SARS-CoV-2. Among clones contracting day 15 to 85, CD4/CD8 was balanced, whereas later expanders leaned CD4+.

This clonotype was found a few times. Its target is not known. 5'RACE with constant-segment primers built TCRalpha and TCRbeta cDNA libraries with UMIs. TCRdb re-derived calls from the 5' RACE reads in MiXCR, one entry per CDR3 protein. In the table there are about 150,000 distinct CDR3 sequences, 25% to 40% of which are singletons. The CDR3 loop spans 12 amino acids. V dropped 5 bases and J dropped 7 bases, with 9 bases sitting between them. Germline V lookup: CDR1 MNHEY, CDR2 SMNVEV (reference sequence). Sequencing was carried out using PBMCs or a T cell subset sorted from them (not recorded which). This chain connects TRBV27 to TRBJ2-1; D perhaps matches TRBD1 (5 bases). This clonotype originated in an adult woman who had mild COVID-19 (a few samples of this study predate the infection). Cell type and time point are not known. This chain's CDR3 is CASSQRQNEQFF. The DNA of the CDR3 is TGTGCCAGCAGTCAAAGACAGAATGAGCAGTTCTTC.